Listed here is a single T cell receptor (beta chain). The data belong to a study of blood T cell repertoires in COVID-19. This table comes from immunoSEQ multiplex PCR, and its TCRdb copy is limited to in-frame clones, with some not included. In the table there are over 90,000 clones, 89% of which are singletons. After removal of 5 bases from V and 4 bases from J, the junction contained 5 bases not matched to a gene. The length of the CDR3 is 15 residues. Germline CDR1 and CDR2: MDHEN and SYDVKM. J is TRBJ2-1 and V is TRBV28; TRBD2 matches at 10 bases. The sequence was obtained from an older woman with acute or convalescent COVID-19. Sequenced material: peripheral blood. The CDR3 is CASSGRLAGYNEQFF. The CDR3 DNA sequence: TGTGCCAGCAGTGGGCGACTAGCGGGTTACAATGAGCAGTTCTTC.